This T cell receptor (beta chain) was recovered during a study of beta chain features in type 1 diabetes (dated by TCRdb to the late 2010s). Describing the broader study: No differences in mean age, gender distribution, total cell number or subset yield were found between patients and healthy donors. Whereas all 30 or so donors provided naive and central memory subsets, regulatory and stem cell-like memory subsets were isolated from just 8 patients and roughly eight healthy donors. The study compared TCRB repertoires of sorted circulating CD4+ T cell subsets between recently diagnosed type 1 diabetes patients and matched healthy donors. A total of under 120,000,000 sorted cells were examined across all samples, and RNA yield correlated strongly with the number of cells per subset.

As for this clone: Its recognized antigen is unknown. One base away there is no much larger clone; base qualities are not given.

Beyond this particular receptor, the publication reports: Shorter templates might be favored by PCR, yet because patient and control samples were amplified and corrected together, any such skew would affect both groups equally. Naive, central memory and regulatory TCRB repertoires appeared more similar among patients than among healthy donors. A moderate but significant shortening of TCRB CDR3 length was observed in type 1 diabetes patients in all four CD4+ subsets. Sequencing cDNA rather than genomic DNA could over-represent highly expressing activated cells, although activation and CD3 levels did not differ between groups. Patients with type 1 diabetes made fewer insertions and deleted more nucleotides at VDJ recombination sites, implying thymic rearrangement abnormalities. Only small numbers of individuals were included in the HLA sub-analyses, which left unresolved whether HLA type had any influence on TCRB rearrangement.

All of the isolated RNA was reverse transcribed with the High Capacity cDNA Reverse Transcription Kit, so expressed TCRB transcripts were sequenced. For stem cell-like memory T cell samples, survey-depth immunoSEQ sequencing was used, averaging about 1.01 million total reads per sample. Sorted cells were lysed in RLT buffer and RNA was extracted with DNase-treated RNeasy Micro or Mini kits, depending on cell number. To prevent cross-contamination, every cell subset was processed on its own, while patient and healthy donor samples were processed together. TCRB sequences were amplified from cDNA with the immunoSEQ multiplex PCR, producing 87-bp fragments spanning the CDR3 region. Amplicons were sequenced on the Illumina HiSeq platform. The authors' pipeline ran thus. PCR bias was computationally corrected using synthetic template baselines, reads within Hamming distance 2 were collapsed, and singletons that could not be merged were discarded. By aligning reads against IMGT, V, D and J genes, CDR3 length, and insertions or deletions at six rearrangement sites were assigned. Within each subset, clonotype counts were normalized to sorted cell number, after which true diversity and Gini coefficients were computed with the tcR R package. The overlap coefficient, calculated on TCRB nucleotide sequences, was used to quantify repertoire sharing. The immuneACCESS repertoire file appears here via TCRdb, limited to in-frame rearrangements. These files lack a portion of the clones; in checked studies, under half of the deficit traces to unresolved V genes, and the cause of the others is not known. V, J and clone size were drawn from that table, and D and trimming were deduced from the DNA. This sample lists tens of thousands of clones; approximately 43% were detected once. Roughly 0.13% of the sample is taken by the ten largest.

Each donor gave one peripheral blood draw, averaging approximately 110 mL, which was collected into heparinised tubes. Naive, central memory, regulatory and stem cell-like memory CD4+ T cells were sorted on a BD FACSAria II using a panel including CD45RO, CCR7, CD25, CD127, CD95 and CD27. Every sorted population had a purity above 95%. PBMCs were isolated immediately by Lymphoprep density gradient centrifugation and stained directly without culture. Samples were stained and sorted in pairs, with one healthy donor and one patient per experiment, so that batch effects were minimized. The CDR3 covers 16 residues, taking in both the cysteine and the phenylalanine. The entry retains the CDR3 DNA only, 48 bases that are in frame from base 1. CDR1 and CDR2 are drawn from the germline V gene: KGHSH, LQKENI. Trimming at the junction amounts to 2 bases on V and 0 bases on J, and the germline ends lie 12 bases apart.

This clonotype originated in a young man with type 1 diabetes. Input material: stem cell memory CD4+ T cells from blood. The label giving this sample's cell subset or site can be read as: stem cell-like memory CD4+ T cells. The chain is encoded by TRBV18 joined to TRBJ2-3; the D gene assignment is ambiguous. At the DNA level, the sequence is TGTGCCAGCTCACCAACCACAGATACTAGCACAGATACGCAGTATTTT. Translation gives CASSPTTDTSTDTQYF.